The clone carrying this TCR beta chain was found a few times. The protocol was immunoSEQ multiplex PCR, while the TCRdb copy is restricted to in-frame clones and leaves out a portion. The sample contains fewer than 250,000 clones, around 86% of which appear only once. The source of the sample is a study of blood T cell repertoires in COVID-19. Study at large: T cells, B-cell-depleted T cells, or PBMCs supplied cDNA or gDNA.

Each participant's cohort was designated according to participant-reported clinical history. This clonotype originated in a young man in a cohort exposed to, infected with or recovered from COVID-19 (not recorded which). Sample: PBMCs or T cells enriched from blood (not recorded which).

CDR3 amino acids: CASSLEQGAEYEQYF. The CDR3 DNA sequence: TGTGCCAGCAGTTTAGAACAGGGGGCTGAATACGAGCAGTACTTC. J is TRBJ2-7 and V is TRBV27, with TRBD1 matching 9 bases. Germline CDR1 and CDR2: MNHEY and SMNVEV (reference sequence). V was pared by 2 bases and J by 4 bases, with 6 bases of the junction left unmatched. This CDR3 spans 15 amino acids.